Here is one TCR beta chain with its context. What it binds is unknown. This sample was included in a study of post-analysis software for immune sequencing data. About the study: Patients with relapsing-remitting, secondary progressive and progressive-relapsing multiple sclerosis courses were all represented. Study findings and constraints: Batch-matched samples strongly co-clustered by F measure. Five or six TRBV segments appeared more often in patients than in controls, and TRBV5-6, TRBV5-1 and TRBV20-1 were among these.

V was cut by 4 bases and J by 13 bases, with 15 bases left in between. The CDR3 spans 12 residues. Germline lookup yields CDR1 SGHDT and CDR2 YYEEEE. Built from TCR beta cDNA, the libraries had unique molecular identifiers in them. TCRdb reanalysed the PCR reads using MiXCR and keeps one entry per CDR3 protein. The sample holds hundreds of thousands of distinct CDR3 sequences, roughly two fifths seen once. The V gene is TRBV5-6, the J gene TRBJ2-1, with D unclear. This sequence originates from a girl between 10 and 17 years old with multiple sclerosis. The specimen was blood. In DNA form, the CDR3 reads TGTGCCAGCAGCCCCGGACCAGGCCATCAGTTCTTC. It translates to CASSPGPGHQFF.